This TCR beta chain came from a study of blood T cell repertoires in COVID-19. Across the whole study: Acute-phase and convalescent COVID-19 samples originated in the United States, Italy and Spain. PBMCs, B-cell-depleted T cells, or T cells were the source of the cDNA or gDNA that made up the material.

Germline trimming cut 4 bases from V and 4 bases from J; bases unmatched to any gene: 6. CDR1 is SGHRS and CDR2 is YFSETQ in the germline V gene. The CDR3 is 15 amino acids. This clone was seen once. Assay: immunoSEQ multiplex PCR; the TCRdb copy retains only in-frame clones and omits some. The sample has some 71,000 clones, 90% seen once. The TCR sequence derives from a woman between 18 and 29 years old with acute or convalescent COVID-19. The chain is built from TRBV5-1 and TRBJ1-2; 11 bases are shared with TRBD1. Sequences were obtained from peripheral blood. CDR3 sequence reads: CASSGQGARGYGYTF. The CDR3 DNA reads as TGCGCCAGCAGCGGACAGGGGGCGCGGGGCTATGGCTACACCTTC. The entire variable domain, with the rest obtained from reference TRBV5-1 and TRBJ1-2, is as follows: KAGVTQTPRYLIKTRGQQVTLSCSPISGHRSVSWYQQTPGQGLQFLFEYFSETQRNKGNFPGRFSGRQFSNSRSEMNVSTLELGDSALYLCASSGQGARGYGYTFGSGTRLTVV.